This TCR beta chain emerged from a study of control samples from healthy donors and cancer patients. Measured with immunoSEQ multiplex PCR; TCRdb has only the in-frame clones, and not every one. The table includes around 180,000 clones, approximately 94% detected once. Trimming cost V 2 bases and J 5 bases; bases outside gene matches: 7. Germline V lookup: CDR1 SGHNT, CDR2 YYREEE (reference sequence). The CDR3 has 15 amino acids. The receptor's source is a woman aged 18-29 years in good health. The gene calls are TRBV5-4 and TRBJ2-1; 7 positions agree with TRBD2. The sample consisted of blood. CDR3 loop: CASSLGGSVDNEQFF. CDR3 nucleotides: TGTGCCAGCAGCTTAGGCGGGAGCGTCGACAATGAGCAGTTCTTC.